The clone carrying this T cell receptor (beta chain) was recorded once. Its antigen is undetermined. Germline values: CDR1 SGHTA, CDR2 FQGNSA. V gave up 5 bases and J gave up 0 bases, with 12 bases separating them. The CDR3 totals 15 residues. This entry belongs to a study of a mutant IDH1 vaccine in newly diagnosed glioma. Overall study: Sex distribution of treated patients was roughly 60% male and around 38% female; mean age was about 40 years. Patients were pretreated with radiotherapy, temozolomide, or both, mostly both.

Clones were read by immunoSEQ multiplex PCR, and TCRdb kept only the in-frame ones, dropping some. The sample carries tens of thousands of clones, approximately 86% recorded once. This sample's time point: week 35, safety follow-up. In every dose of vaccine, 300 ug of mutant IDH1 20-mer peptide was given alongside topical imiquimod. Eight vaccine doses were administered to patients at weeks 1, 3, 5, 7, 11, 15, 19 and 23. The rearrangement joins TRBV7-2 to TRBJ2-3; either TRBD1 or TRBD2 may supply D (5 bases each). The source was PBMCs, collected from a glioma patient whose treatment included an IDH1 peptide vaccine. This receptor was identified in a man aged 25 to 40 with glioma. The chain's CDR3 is CASSRDGSSTDTQYF. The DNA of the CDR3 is TGTGCCAGCAGCCGGGACGGTTCTAGCACAGATACGCAGTATTTT.